Following are 30 T cell receptor beta chains from one sample sequenced in a study of shared clonotypes between healthy human individuals. The protocol was immunoSEQ multiplex PCR, while the TCRdb copy is restricted to in-frame clones and leaves out a portion. The sample has about 330,000 clones; roughly 70% are singletons. The sequencing sample was made of memory CD4+ T cells sorted from blood. As to subset: CD45RA-negative fraction. Receptors originate from a man younger than 45 in good health.

This clone was detected once. The chain uses TRBV5-1 and TRBJ2-5; 8 bases map to TRBD1. CDR3 length: 16 residues. Germline lookup yields CDR1 SGHRS and CDR2 YFSETQ. Losses at the gene ends were 0 bases for V and 4 bases for J; bases not matched to a gene: 8. In DNA form, the CDR3 reads TGCGCCAGCAGCTTGGGTGCGACAGGGGTGTCAGAGACCCAGTACTTC. It codes for CASSLGATGVSETQYF.

V usage is TRBV7-6 and J usage is TRBJ1-5; D remains unclear. Trimming pared 3 bases from V and 4 bases from J, leaving 13 bases between. Germline V gene sequence: CDR1 SGHVS, CDR2 FNYEAQ. This CDR3 comprises 15 residues. The CDR3 is CASSFGILRNQPQHF. The CDR3 DNA sequence: TGTGCCAGCAGCTTTGGCATCCTGCGGAATCAGCCCCAGCATTTT.

This clone was recorded a few times. The V gene is TRBV19, the J gene TRBJ2-2; TRBD2 agrees at 8 bases. V was clipped by 8 bases and J by 6 bases; unmatched bases: 11. CDR1 LNHDA and CDR2 SQIVND come from the germline V gene (reference sequence). This CDR3 comprises 15 residues. As DNA, the CDR3 is TGTGCCAGTGGGAGGACTAGCTCCCTCGCCGGGGAGCTGTTTTTT. It specifies CASGRTSSLAGELFF.

The chain has TRBV28 and TRBJ1-5, with D possibly being TRBD1 (5 bases). The CDR3 has 14 amino acids. The ends were cut back, 6 bases at V and 5 bases at J, with 14 bases in the middle. The germline V gene has CDR1 MDHEN and CDR2 SYDVKM. CDR3 protein: CASRLGAGYQPQHF. Written as DNA, the CDR3 is TGTGCCAGCAGACTAGGGGCAGGGTATCAGCCCCAGCATTTT.

The V call is TRBV5-1, the J call TRBJ2-5; D is possibly TRBD2 (5 bases). The CDR3 covers 13 residues. The germline V gene encodes CDR1 SGHRS and CDR2 YFSETQ. Trimming took off 7 bases at V and 2 bases at J, with 12 bases between the two ends. The CDR3 spells CASSPTGQETQYF. CDR3 DNA sequence: TGCGCCAGCTCCCCCACGGGGCAAGAGACCCAGTACTTC.

V gene TRBV20-1 combines with J gene TRBJ2-3; no definite D call. V gave up 2 bases and J gave up 5 bases, with 2 bases separating them. CDR3 length: 10 residues. The germline gives CDR1 DFQATT, CDR2 SNEGSKA (reference sequence). In nucleotides, the CDR3 is TGCAGTGCTAGACGAGATACGCAGTATTTT. Translation: CSARRDTQYF.

The chain carries TRBV6-6 and TRBJ2-7, with unresolved D. Deletions cut 5 bases from V and 6 bases from J, with 11 bases between. The V gene's germline CDR1 is MNHNY and CDR2 SVGAGI (reference sequence). The CDR3 loop spans 12 amino acids. The CDR3 sequence is CASSRSSLEQYF. CDR3 bases: TGTGCCAGCAGTCGCTCCTCACTCGAGCAGTACTTC.

This clone appeared a few times. V is TRBV11-2 and J is TRBJ2-7; D possibly matches TRBD1 or TRBD2 (5 bases each). Trimming took 3 bases from V and 2 from J, leaving 14 bases between them. This CDR3 is built from 15 residues. The germline CDR1 and CDR2 sequences are SGHAT and FQNNGV. The CDR3, as DNA: TGTGCCAGCAGCTTTTTCAGAGGGGCGACCTACGAGCAGTACTTC. Amino acids: CASSFFRGATYEQYF.

The rearrangement uses TRBV19 and TRBJ1-5; D is ambiguous. The CDR3 is 14 residues long. The germline gives CDR1 LNHDA, CDR2 SQIVND (reference sequence). Trimming stripped 3 bases from V and 3 bases from J, with 9 bases between. In DNA form, the CDR3 reads TGTGCCAGTAGTATTTTCGGAATCAATCAGCCCCAGCATTTT. It yields the protein CASSIFGINQPQHF.

V is TRBV27 and J is TRBJ2-6; D is perhaps TRBD1 (6 bases). V lost 2 bases, J lost 0 bases, and 11 bases lay in between. The CDR3 contains 17 residues. Germline loops: CDR1 MNHEY, CDR2 SMNVEV (reference sequence). The CDR3 nucleotides read TGTGCCAGCAGTTTAATACAGGGTGGCTCTGGGGCCAACGTCCTGACTTTC. Translating it yields CASSLIQGGSGANVLTF.

This rearrangement joins TRBV2 to TRBJ2-1, with a tentative D call TRBD2 (6 bases). CDR3 size: 13 residues. Germline V lookup: CDR1 SNHLY, CDR2 FYNNEI. Trimming took off 3 bases at V and 7 bases at J, with 10 bases between the two ends. Here the CDR3 reads CASSDPTRNEQFF. The CDR3 DNA reads TGTGCCAGCAGTGACCCGACTAGAAATGAGCAGTTCTTC.

This clone was counted ten times or more. The chain links TRBV5-6 to TRBJ2-2; 15 positions match TRBD2. The CDR3 is made up of 16 amino acids. After removal of 4 bases from V and 6 bases from J, the junction contained 4 bases not matched to a gene. Germline V CDR1 and CDR2: SGHDT, YYEEEE. CDR3 sequence reads: CASSIRTSGRAGELFF. The CDR3 bases are TGTGCCAGCAGCATCAGGACTAGCGGGAGGGCCGGGGAGCTGTTTTTT.

CDR3 protein: CASSTRDRGGSTGEQYF. The CDR3 nucleotides are TGTGCCAGTAGTACCCGGGACAGGGGAGGATCTACTGGCGAGCAGTACTTC. The chain is built from TRBV19 and TRBJ2-7, with 10 bases identical to TRBD1. The CDR3 spans 17 residues. The V segment lost 4 bases and the J segment 6 bases; nucleotides outside the gene matches: 15. The germline CDR1 and CDR2 sequences are LNHDA and SQIVND (reference sequence). Using reference TRBV19 and TRBJ2-7 for the parts outside the CDR3, the full variable domain is DGGITQSPKYLFRKEGQNVTLSCEQNLNHDAMYWYRQDPGQGLRLIYYSQIVNDFQKGDIAEGYSVSREKKESFPLTVTSAQKNPTAFYLCASSTRDRGGSTGEQYFGPGTRLTVT.

V and J are TRBV27 and TRBJ2-2, with D perhaps TRBD1 (7 bases). Germline CDR1 reads MNHEY; CDR2 reads SMNVEV (reference sequence). The CDR3 length is 20 residues. Trimming took off 6 bases at V and 3 bases at J, with 29 bases between the two ends. The CDR3 region is CASSIPGQRARGGHTGELFF. The CDR3 DNA sequence: TGTGCCAGCAGCATCCCGGGACAGAGGGCACGCGGAGGGCACACCGGGGAGCTGTTTTTT.

CDR3 in DNA: TGTGCCAGCAACAGGAACTCTGGGGCCAACGTCCTGACTTTC. Translation gives CASNRNSGANVLTF. This chain uses TRBV27 with TRBJ2-6; D may be TRBD1 (5 bases). The germline CDR1 and CDR2 sequences are MNHEY and SMNVEV (reference sequence). Trimming stripped 7 bases from V and 0 bases from J, with 7 bases between. The CDR3 runs to 14 residues. The full variable domain, its missing parts supplied by reference TRBV27 and TRBJ2-6, is EAQVTQNPRYLITVTGKKLTVTCSQNMNHEYMSWYRQDPGLGLRQIYYSMNVEVTDKGDVPEGYKVSRKEKRNFPLILESPSPNQTSLYFCASNRNSGANVLTFGAGSRLTVL.

The rearrangement joins TRBV19 to TRBJ1-1; 8 bases agree with TRBD1. CDR3 length equals 19 residues. Germline V gene lookup returns CDR1 LNHDA and CDR2 SQIVND (reference sequence). With V trimmed by 3 bases and J by 6 bases, 21 bases remained unmatched. CDR3 DNA sequence: TGTGCCAGTAGTATGTTTCATCCCGCGGGGTCAGGGGGCTTCCCTGAAGCTTTCTTT. Amino acids: CASSMFHPAGSGGFPEAFF.

This clone has a count of ten or more. The V and J genes are TRBV5-1 and TRBJ1-1; D perhaps matches TRBD1 (5 bases). Deletions cut 2 bases from V and 1 base from J, with 9 bases between. The germline CDR1 and CDR2 sequences are SGHRS and YFSETQ. The CDR3 consists of 14 residues. In DNA, the CDR3 is TGCGCCAGCAGCTTTATGGACAAGAACACTGAAGCTTTCTTT. It yields the protein CASSFMDKNTEAFF.

A few counts support this clone. The chain carries TRBV5-4 and TRBJ1-2; possible D gene TRBD1, 5 bases. V was clipped by 2 bases and J by 5 bases, with 13 bases between them. CDR3 length: 14 residues. In germline, CDR1 is SGHNT, CDR2 YYREEE (reference sequence). The chain's CDR3 is CASSLSGTYYGYTF. The CDR3 DNA sequence: TGTGCCAGCAGCTTATCCGGGACTTATTATGGCTACACCTTC.

CDR3 protein: CASSSRLAGGRNEQYF. The CDR3 bases are TGTGCCAGCAGCTCCCGACTAGCGGGAGGGAGAAACGAGCAGTACTTC. The chain joins TRBV14 to TRBJ2-7; 14 bases line up with TRBD2. V gave up 5 bases and J gave up 5 bases; unmatched junction bases: 8. Germline V gene lookup returns CDR1 SGHDN and CDR2 FVKESK. The CDR3 loop spans 16 amino acids.

The chain is built from TRBV10-1 and TRBJ2-3, with 14 bases lining up with TRBD2. The germline CDR1 and CDR2 sequences are WNHNN and SYGVQD (reference sequence). J was trimmed by 4 bases and V by 5 bases; bases with no gene match: 5. This CDR3 has 16 residues. The CDR3 DNA sequence: TGCGCCAGCAGTCGCGGGACTAGCGGGAGTGCAGATACGCAGTATTTT. This encodes CASSRGTSGSADTQYF.

The genes are TRBV2 and TRBJ2-7, with D hard to call. The CDR3 sequence is 14 residues long. Germline V lookup: CDR1 SNHLY, CDR2 FYNNEI. Trimming cost V 3 bases and J 0 bases, with 9 bases left between them. The CDR3 bases are TGTGCCAGCAGTGAGTCTTTAAGCTCCTACGAGCAGTACTTC. Translating it yields CASSESLSSYEQYF.

The V and J genes are TRBV2 and TRBJ2-5; 8 nucleotides match TRBD2. The germline gives CDR1 SNHLY, CDR2 FYNNEI. The CDR3 loop spans 16 amino acids. V shed 3 bases and J 2 bases; nucleotides not matched to a gene: 8. The CDR3 DNA is TGTGCCAGCAGTGAGGGAAAAGCTAGCGGGCAAGAGACCCAGTACTTC. This sequence encodes CASSEGKASGQETQYF.

In its sample, this clone was seen once. The chain combines TRBV5-1 with TRBJ2-3; D is unclear. The CDR3 covers 15 residues. Deletions cut 6 bases from V and 4 bases from J, with 18 bases between. Germline CDR1 and CDR2: SGHRS and YFSETQ. The CDR3 coding sequence is TGCGCCAGCACCCGAGGCTCCGCACCGGCAGATACGCAGTATTTT. It encodes CASTRGSAPADTQYF. Looking up the rest from reference TRBV5-1 and TRBJ2-3 gives the full variable domain: KAGVTQTPRYLIKTRGQQVTLSCSPISGHRSVSWYQQTPGQGLQFLFEYFSETQRNKGNFPGRFSGRQFSNSRSEMNVSTLELGDSALYLCASTRGSAPADTQYFGPGTRLTVL.

This chain's CDR3 is CASSSPRGTVYEQYF. CDR3 DNA: TGTGCCAGCAGTTCCCCCCGAGGGACAGTATACGAGCAGTACTTC. The chain uses TRBV28 and TRBJ2-7, with 7 nucleotides matching TRBD1. The CDR3 spans 15 residues. Trimming cost V 4 bases and J 4 bases; bases outside gene matches: 10. Looked up from germline, CDR1 is MDHEN and CDR2 is SYDVKM.

This chain uses TRBV30 with TRBJ2-3, with 9 bases that match TRBD2. Germline lookup yields CDR1 GTSNPN and CDR2 SVGIG (reference sequence). This CDR3 contains 14 residues. V was clipped by 4 bases and J by 6 bases; unmatched bases: 8. The CDR3 is CAWTSGNWFDTQYF. DNA for the CDR3: TGTGCCTGGACTAGCGGGAATTGGTTTGATACGCAGTATTTT.

The J gene is TRBJ2-3, the V gene TRBV6-1; maybe TRBD2 (5 bases). Germline V gene lookup returns CDR1 MNHNS and CDR2 SASEGT. The CDR3 length is 14 residues. Trimming stripped 11 bases from V and 4 bases from J, with 19 bases between. The DNA for the CDR3 is TGTGCCGCAGGCACCGGGAACCTCCCAGATACGCAGTATTTT. Residues: CAAGTGNLPDTQYF.

The CDR3 spells CASMEAGPKGEAFF. The DNA for the CDR3 is TGCGCCAGCATGGAAGCGGGGCCAAAGGGTGAAGCTTTCTTT. The J gene is TRBJ1-1, the V gene TRBV10-1; maybe TRBD1 (5 bases). This CDR3 contains 14 residues. Germline CDR1 is WNHNN and CDR2 is SYGVQD (reference sequence). Trimming removed 7 bases from V and 7 bases from J, with 19 bases in between.

The rearrangement uses TRBV7-9 and TRBJ2-3; no clear D. Trimming took 1 base from V and 3 from J, leaving 11 bases between them. The CDR3 contains 15 residues. Germline V gene sequence: CDR1 SEHNR, CDR2 FQNEAQ (reference sequence). CDR3 amino acids: CASSLGPPRTDTQYF. The CDR3 region has the DNA TGTGCCAGCAGCTTAGGACCCCCTAGAACAGATACGCAGTATTTT.

The gene calls are TRBV29-1 and TRBJ1-2, with D tentatively TRBD1 (5 bases). V lost 6 bases and J 8 bases, leaving 13 bases between the germline ends. CDR1 is SQVTM and CDR2 is ANQGSEA in the germline V gene. This CDR3 has 11 residues. CDR3 bases: TGCAGCGTCCGCATTAGGGACGGCTACACCTTC. This gives the protein CSVRIRDGYTF.

CDR3 bases: TGTGCCAGCTCACCATACAGCGGGAACACAGATACGCAGTATTTT. Translation: CASSPYSGNTDTQYF. The chain couples TRBV18 to TRBJ2-3, with TRBD2 identical over 7 bases. The CDR3 covers 15 residues. V gave up 2 bases and J gave up 2 bases; unmatched junction bases: 4. Germline V lookup: CDR1 KGHSH, CDR2 LQKENI. The full variable domain, completed using reference TRBV18 and TRBJ2-3, is NAGVMQNPRHLVRRRGQEARLRCSPMKGHSHVYWYRQLPEEGLKFMVYLQKENIIDESGMPKERFSAEFPKEGPSILRIQQVVRGDSAAYFCASSPYSGNTDTQYFGPGTRLTVL.